This is a list of T cell receptor beta chains from one sample in a study of T cells after yellow fever vaccination. TCRdb passed the 5' RACE reads through MiXCR, listing each CDR3 protein once. Of fewer than 450,000 distinct CDR3 sequences in the sample, less than 9.5% were seen once. The sequencing here drew on PBMCs, taken around 45 days after the first yellow fever vaccination. The receptor set was obtained from a man aged 18 to 30 who received the YFV17D yellow fever vaccine. CDR3s include the opening cysteine and the closing phenylalanine or tryptophan. The order of the fields is V gene, J gene, CDR3 protein.

v_gene: TRBV6-1
j_gene: TRBJ2-1
CDR3aa: CASRRVANEQFF

v_gene: TRBV7-2
j_gene: TRBJ2-5
CDR3aa: CASSVQSIQETQYF

v_gene: TRBV2
j_gene: TRBJ2-6
CDR3aa: CASRRDGDSGANVLTF

v_gene: TRBV14
j_gene: TRBJ2-1
CDR3aa: CASSRGTGPYNEQFF

v_gene: TRBV5-1
j_gene: TRBJ2-7
CDR3aa: CASSLGTALTYEQYF

v_gene: TRBV20-1
j_gene: TRBJ2-3
CDR3aa: CSARDLQRAGTDTQYF

v_gene: TRBV27
j_gene: TRBJ2-3
CDR3aa: CASSQFRSTDTQYF

v_gene: TRBV20-1
j_gene: TRBJ2-1
CDR3aa: CSAVPMSGGYNEQFF

v_gene: TRBV29-1
j_gene: TRBJ2-5
CDR3aa: CSGSGRNWETQYF

v_gene: TRBV5-1
j_gene: TRBJ1-3
CDR3aa: CASKEDVSSGNTIYF

v_gene: TRBV4-1
j_gene: TRBJ1-1
CDR3aa: CASSQGLVSVGWAFF

v_gene: TRBV4-1
j_gene: TRBJ2-2
CDR3aa: CASSQGTSPFRGGGELFF

v_gene: TRBV5-1
j_gene: TRBJ2-5
CDR3aa: CASSVSQETQYF

v_gene: TRBV30
j_gene: TRBJ2-5
CDR3aa: CAWSRGLEETQYF

v_gene: TRBV12-3/TRBV12-4
j_gene: TRBJ1-5
CDR3aa: CASSPTWGGFRPQHF

v_gene: TRBV20-1
j_gene: TRBJ2-3
CDR3aa: CSARDLGANTQYF

v_gene: TRBV5-6
j_gene: TRBJ1-2
CDR3aa: CASSHRSTAILPGYTF

v_gene: TRBV5-1
j_gene: TRBJ2-3
CDR3aa: CASSLAWAGPKYF

v_gene: TRBV20-1
j_gene: TRBJ2-5
CDR3aa: CSALRTGPRETQYF

v_gene: TRBV5-1
j_gene: TRBJ2-7
CDR3aa: CASSLTGWDGYF